One sample yielded the 19 T cell receptor beta chains listed below, sequenced in a study of blood T cell repertoires in COVID-19 (dated by TCRdb to about 2020). Library method: the immunoSEQ multiplex PCR assay. TCRdb re-hosts the immuneACCESS table, in-frame sequences only. Its copies lack some clones; in the studies checked, an unresolved V gene accounts for under half of them, and the cause for the rest is not known. Within this sample are about 160,000 clones, with around four fifths of them counted one time only. The top ten constitute less than 2.5% of the sample. What was sequenced was peripheral blood. Receptors originate from a man aged 70-80 years with acute or convalescent COVID-19.

The CDR3 DNA reads as TGTGCCAGCAGTCCCACAGGGAACTATGGCTACACCTTC. This encodes CASSPTGNYGYTF. V gene TRBV28 combines with J gene TRBJ1-2; D is perhaps TRBD1 (6 bases). There are 13 residues in the CDR3. CDR1 MDHEN and CDR2 SYDVKM come from the germline V gene. V dropped 5 bases and J dropped 2 bases, with 9 bases sitting between them.

The V and J genes are TRBV30 and TRBJ1-1; D is ambiguous. The length of the CDR3 is 13 residues. CDR1 GTSNPN and CDR2 SVGIG come from the germline V gene (reference sequence). Trimming took off 4 bases at V and 7 bases at J, with 16 bases between the two ends. The CDR3 coding sequence is TGTGCCTGGAATCTCTGGCAGTTAAATGAAGCTTTCTTT. This sequence encodes CAWNLWQLNEAFF.

This rearrangement joins TRBV27 to TRBJ1-4; D unclear. The V and J ends lost 2 bases and 5 bases respectively, with 6 bases between them. The CDR3 spans 13 residues. Germline CDR1 MNHEY, CDR2 SMNVEV (reference sequence). DNA of the CDR3: TGTGCCAGCAGTTTAGTCGTAAATGAAAAACTGTTTTTT. This gives the protein CASSLVVNEKLFF.

This clone was recorded only once. In nucleotides, the CDR3 is TGTGCCAGCTCACCAACTAGCGGGAGCTCCTACGAGCAGTACTTC. Translated, it gives CASSPTSGSSYEQYF. The J gene is TRBJ2-7, the V gene TRBV18; 11 nucleotides align to TRBD2. J was trimmed by 0 bases and V by 2 bases; bases with no gene match: 0. This CDR3 contains 15 residues. Germline CDR1 and CDR2: KGHSH and LQKENI.

This clone was recorded a few times. The genes are TRBV18 and TRBJ1-2; TRBD1 aligns across 11 bases. Germline V gene data show CDR1 as KGHSH and CDR2 as LQKENI. This CDR3 has 14 residues. J gave up 10 bases and V 5 bases, and 9 bases lay outside the gene matches. The CDR3 DNA follows: TGTGCCAGCTCAACAGGACAGGGGGCGACGTTCTACACCTTC. As protein: CASSTGQGATFYTF.

The chain is built from TRBV7-2 and TRBJ2-5, with TRBD2 matching 8 bases. J gave up 5 bases and V 4 bases, and 12 bases lay outside the gene matches. This CDR3 is 16 amino acids long. Germline V lookup: CDR1 SGHTA, CDR2 FQGNSA. The DNA for the CDR3 is TGTGCCAGCAGCTACGGAACGGGGGGGCCGGGGGAGACCCAGTACTTC. It yields the protein CASSYGTGGPGETQYF.

CDR3 region: CASSTLAGGLREQYF. The CDR3 DNA is TGTGCCAGCAGTACCTTAGCGGGAGGGCTTCGGGAGCAGTACTTC. This sequence joins TRBV28 and TRBJ2-7, with 11 positions matching TRBD2. Germline CDR1 is MDHEN and CDR2 is SYDVKM. The V gene end was trimmed by 5 bases and the J gene end by 7 bases; junction bases not matched to a gene: 10. This CDR3 spans 15 amino acids.

The chain combines TRBV6-5 with TRBJ1-2; 12 bases match TRBD1. CDR3 length: 16 amino acids. Germline V gives CDR1 MNHEY, CDR2 SVGAGI. With V trimmed by 4 bases and J by 6 bases, 9 bases remained unmatched. The CDR3 reads CASSSPRDRGQDGYTF. In DNA form, the CDR3 reads TGTGCCAGCAGTTCTCCCCGGGACAGGGGGCAGGATGGCTACACCTTC.

The CDR3, as DNA: TGTGCCAGTAGTCCTGGCAGGGAAAGCAATCAGCCCCAGCATTTT. It codes for CASSPGRESNQPQHF. This chain links TRBV19 with TRBJ1-5; possibly TRBD1 for D (5 bases). The ends were cut back, 5 bases at V and 1 base at J, with 12 bases in the middle. Germline-derived CDR1 and CDR2 are LNHDA and SQIVND (reference sequence). The CDR3 is made up of 15 amino acids.

CDR3 sequence (DNA): TGTGCCAGCAGCTTGGGGGGGACCGGGGAGCTGTTTTTT. It translates to CASSLGGTGELFF. V and J are TRBV7-2 and TRBJ2-2, with 7 bases lining up with TRBD2. This CDR3 is built from 13 residues. V shed 3 bases, J shed 5 bases, and the junction held 0 bases outside the gene matches. Per the germline V gene, CDR1 is SGHTA and CDR2 is FQGNSA. Full variable domain (missing parts from reference TRBV7-2 and TRBJ2-2): GAGVSQSPSNKVTEKGKDVELRCDPISGHTALYWYRQSLGQGLEFLIYFQGNSAPDKSGLPSDRFSAERTGGSVSTLTIQRTQQEDSAVYLCASSLGGTGELFFGEGSRLTVL.

The rearrangement uses TRBV18 and TRBJ1-3; no reliable D call. The CDR3 is made up of 13 amino acids. Trimming removed 1 base at V and 3 bases at J, with 4 bases between. Germline assignment: CDR1 KGHSH and CDR2 LQKENI. The CDR3 coding sequence is TGTGCCAGCTCACCACGCAGTGGAAACACCATATATTTT. This gives the protein CASSPRSGNTIYF.

This CDR3 is CASSNLRTGWGSPLHF. The CDR3 DNA reads as TGTGCCAGCAGCAACCTACGGACAGGGTGGGGATCACCCCTCCACTTT. The chain links TRBV7-2 to TRBJ1-6, with TRBD1 matching 8 bases. This CDR3 has 16 amino acids. Looked up from germline, CDR1 is SGHTA and CDR2 is FQGNSA. The ends lost 5 bases at V and 10 bases at J; junction bases unmatched: 13. The full variable domain, its missing parts supplied by reference TRBV7-2 and TRBJ1-6, is GAGVSQSPSNKVTEKGKDVELRCDPISGHTALYWYRQSLGQGLEFLIYFQGNSAPDKSGLPSDRFSAERTGGSVSTLTIQRTQQEDSAVYLCASSNLRTGWGSPLHFGNGTRLTVT.

This chain joins TRBV9 and TRBJ1-3, with D unclear. The CDR3 is 12 residues long. Germline V gene lookup returns CDR1 SGDLS and CDR2 YYNGEE. Between the trimmed V and J ends, which lost 7 bases and 2 bases, there was a span of 7 bases. The CDR3 DNA reads as TGTGCCAGCCGGGGAGCTGGAAACACCATATATTTT. As protein: CASRGAGNTIYF.

This clone was picked up one time. The chain joins TRBV28 to TRBJ1-1; 9 bases are shared with TRBD1. Germline V lookup: CDR1 MDHEN, CDR2 SYDVKM. The CDR3 loop spans 12 amino acids. Trimming removed 7 bases from V and 6 bases from J; junction bases left unmatched: 3. The CDR3 loop is CASKWTGAEAFF. Here the CDR3 DNA reads TGTGCCAGCAAGTGGACAGGGGCTGAAGCTTTCTTT.

V is TRBV6-5 and J is TRBJ1-5; 8 positions agree with TRBD1. Per the germline V gene, CDR1 is MNHEY and CDR2 is SVGAGI. V lost 5 bases, J lost 4 bases, and 7 bases stayed unmatched. The CDR3 loop spans 15 amino acids. DNA for the CDR3: TGTGCCAGCAGTACCGGGACAGGAACTAATCAGCCCCAGCATTTT. Translated, it gives CASSTGTGTNQPQHF.

The CDR3 loop reads CASTGGYGYTF. The CDR3 nucleotides are TGTGCCAGCACAGGGGGCTATGGCTACACCTTC. This sequence joins TRBV28 and TRBJ1-2; TRBD1 aligns across 7 bases. The germline gives CDR1 MDHEN, CDR2 SYDVKM. This CDR3 region has 11 residues. V trimming: 7 bases; J trimming: 4 bases; junction bases outside the gene matches: 0.

The chain joins TRBV7-6 to TRBJ2-4; D is possibly TRBD1 (5 bases). Germline CDR1 reads SGHVS; CDR2 reads FNYEAQ. This CDR3 region has 16 residues. V was trimmed by 1 base and J by 6 bases, leaving 16 bases between them. CDR3 bases: TGTGCCAGCAGCTTAGAGTCCTGGGGCTCAAGAAACATTCAGTACTTC. It codes for CASSLESWGSRNIQYF.

The chain is built from TRBV4-1 and TRBJ1-2, with D tentatively TRBD1 (5 bases). V was shortened by 2 bases and J by 3 bases, with 13 bases between the two germline ends. This CDR3 is 15 amino acids long. Looked up from germline, CDR1 is MGHRA and CDR2 is YSYEKL. In DNA form, the CDR3 reads TGCGCCAGCAGCCAACAGGGTAGGAGCGACTATGGCTACACCTTC. This codes for CASSQQGRSDYGYTF.

The chain links TRBV5-1 to TRBJ2-1; 8 nucleotides match TRBD1. The V gene's germline CDR1 is SGHRS and CDR2 YFSETQ. V lost 4 bases and J lost 8; bases outside the gene matches: 2. This CDR3 comprises 12 residues. The CDR3 DNA is TGCGCCAGCAGCCAGGGGGCTTATGAGCAGTTCTTC. It encodes CASSQGAYEQFF.